This is a list of T cell receptor beta chains from one sample in a study of blood T cell repertoires in COVID-19. Measured with immunoSEQ multiplex PCR; TCRdb has only the in-frame clones, and not every one. The repertoire holds about 90,000 clones, with roughly 92% as singletons. Sequencing was done on a sample of peripheral blood. All receptors derive from a woman aged 55-69 years with active COVID-19. Both conserved end residues are part of each CDR3. The order of the fields is V gene, J gene, CDR3 protein.

v_gene: TRBV9
j_gene: TRBJ2-3
CDR3aa: CASSAFTSGGRTDTQYF

v_gene: TRBV15
j_gene: TRBJ2-2
CDR3aa: CATSRAAGGIGELFF

v_gene: TRBV29-1
j_gene: TRBJ1-1
CDR3aa: CSVEGTGRMNTEAFF

v_gene: TRBV5-1
j_gene: TRBJ1-6
CDR3aa: CASKTDGAANSPLHF

v_gene: TRBV27
j_gene: TRBJ2-7
CDR3aa: CASSSSLLLAGGYEQYF

v_gene: TRBV18
j_gene: TRBJ2-6
CDR3aa: CASSESSGANVLTF

v_gene: TRBV15
j_gene: TRBJ2-7
CDR3aa: CATSRGMSQGNYEQYF

v_gene: TRBV30
j_gene: TRBJ1-2
CDR3aa: CAWRGGQGVGNYGYTF

v_gene: TRBV24-1
j_gene: TRBJ2-1
CDR3aa: CATSGPRTAYNEQFF

v_gene: TRBV28
j_gene: TRBJ2-2
CDR3aa: CASSPGTRVHRELFF

v_gene: TRBV13
j_gene: TRBJ2-7
CDR3aa: CASSLEPTGSNYEQYF

v_gene: TRBV27
j_gene: TRBJ2-3
CDR3aa: CASSLRQATDTQYF

v_gene: TRBV7-8
j_gene: TRBJ2-1
CDR3aa: CASSFSGLTEQFF

v_gene: TRBV7-9
j_gene: TRBJ2-3
CDR3aa: CASSLVAGADTQYF

v_gene: TRBV19
j_gene: TRBJ2-7
CDR3aa: CASSGGAYEQYF

v_gene: TRBV6-1
j_gene: TRBJ1-1
CDR3aa: CASSEAFGATEAFF

v_gene: TRBV24-1
j_gene: TRBJ2-5
CDR3aa: CATSEGYGAGGIETQYF

v_gene: TRBV18
j_gene: TRBJ2-5
CDR3aa: CASSPAGVQETQYF

v_gene: TRBV29-1
j_gene: TRBJ2-7
CDR3aa: CSVEGGTGSYEQYF

v_gene: TRBV6-5
j_gene: TRBJ1-5
CDR3aa: CASSYGGSYSNQPQHF

v_gene: TRBV18
j_gene: TRBJ2-7
CDR3aa: CASSPPGGIEQYF

v_gene: TRBV19
j_gene: TRBJ2-6
CDR3aa: CASTSGGVAGANVLTF

v_gene: TRBV5-4
j_gene: TRBJ2-7
CDR3aa: CASSLTSGYSYEQYF

v_gene: TRBV18
j_gene: TRBJ2-1
CDR3aa: CASSEKTGGNEQFF

v_gene: TRBV16
j_gene: TRBJ1-6
CDR3aa: CASSQDRDYSPLHF

v_gene: TRBV2
j_gene: TRBJ1-3
CDR3aa: CASSQHGTGFSGNTIYF

v_gene: TRBV2
j_gene: TRBJ2-7
CDR3aa: CASTLAGFSYEQYF

v_gene: TRBV6-2/TRBV6-3
j_gene: TRBJ1-5
CDR3aa: CASSYLGQGNQPQHF

v_gene: TRBV9
j_gene: TRBJ2-3
CDR3aa: CASSVGLAGGTDTQYF